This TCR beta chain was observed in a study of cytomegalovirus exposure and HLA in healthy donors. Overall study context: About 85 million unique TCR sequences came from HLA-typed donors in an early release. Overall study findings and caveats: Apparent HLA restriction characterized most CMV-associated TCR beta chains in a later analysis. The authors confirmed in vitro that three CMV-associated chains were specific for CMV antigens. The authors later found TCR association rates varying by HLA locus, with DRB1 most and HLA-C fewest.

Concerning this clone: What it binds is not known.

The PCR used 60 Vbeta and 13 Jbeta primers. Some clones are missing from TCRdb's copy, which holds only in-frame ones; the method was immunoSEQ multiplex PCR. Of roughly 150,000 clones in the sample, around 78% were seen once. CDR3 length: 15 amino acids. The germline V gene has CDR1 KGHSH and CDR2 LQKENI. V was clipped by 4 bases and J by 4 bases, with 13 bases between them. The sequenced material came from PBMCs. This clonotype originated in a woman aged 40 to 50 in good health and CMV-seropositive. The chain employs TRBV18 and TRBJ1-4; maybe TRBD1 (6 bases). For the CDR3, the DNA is TGTGCCAGCTCACAGGGGGACACAGATAATGAAAAACTGTTTTTT. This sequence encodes CASSQGDTDNEKLFF.